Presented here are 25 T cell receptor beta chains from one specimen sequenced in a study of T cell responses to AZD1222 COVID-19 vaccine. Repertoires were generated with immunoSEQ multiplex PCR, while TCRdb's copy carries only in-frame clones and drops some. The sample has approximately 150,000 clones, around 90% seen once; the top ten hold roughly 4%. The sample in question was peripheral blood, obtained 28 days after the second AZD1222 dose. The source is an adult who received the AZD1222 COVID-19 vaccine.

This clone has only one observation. This CDR3 is CASSISRDTEAFF. In nucleotides, the CDR3 is TGTGCCAGTAGTATATCAAGGGACACTGAAGCTTTCTTT. The chain couples TRBV19 to TRBJ1-1; no definite D call. Trimming shortened V by 2 bases and J by 3 bases, and 7 bases separated the two germline ends. The germline CDR1 and CDR2 sequences are LNHDA and SQIVND (reference sequence). The CDR3 is 13 amino acids.

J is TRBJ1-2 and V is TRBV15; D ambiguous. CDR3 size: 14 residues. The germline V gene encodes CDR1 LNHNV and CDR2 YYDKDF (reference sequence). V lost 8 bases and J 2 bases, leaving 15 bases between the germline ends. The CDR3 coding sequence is TGTGCCACCGCGCGCGGAATATTAAACTATGGCTACACCTTC. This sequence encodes CATARGILNYGYTF. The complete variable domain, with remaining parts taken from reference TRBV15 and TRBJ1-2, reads DAMVIQNPRYQVTQFGKPVTLSCSQTLNHNVMYWYQQKSSQAPKLLFHYYDKDFNNEADTPDNFQSRRPNTSFCFLDIRSPGLGDTAMYLCATARGILNYGYTFGSGTRLTVV.

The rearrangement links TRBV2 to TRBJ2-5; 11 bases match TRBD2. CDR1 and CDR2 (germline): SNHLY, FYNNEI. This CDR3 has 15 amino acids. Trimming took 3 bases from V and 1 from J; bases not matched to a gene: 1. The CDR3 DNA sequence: TGTGCCAGCAGTGAGGGACTAGCGGCCCAAGAGACCCAGTACTTC. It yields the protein CASSEGLAAQETQYF.

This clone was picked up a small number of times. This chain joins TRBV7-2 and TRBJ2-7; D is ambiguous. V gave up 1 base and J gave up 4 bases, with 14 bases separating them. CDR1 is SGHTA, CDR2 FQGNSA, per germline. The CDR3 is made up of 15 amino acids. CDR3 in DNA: TGTGCCAGCAGCTTAGGGGCCAGCCCGGGTTACGAGCAGTACTTC. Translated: CASSLGASPGYEQYF.

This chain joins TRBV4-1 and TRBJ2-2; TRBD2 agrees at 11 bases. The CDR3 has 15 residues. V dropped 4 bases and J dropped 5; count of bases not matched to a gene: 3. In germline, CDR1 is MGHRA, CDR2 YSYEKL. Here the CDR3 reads CASSRGLAGTGELFF. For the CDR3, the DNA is TGCGCCAGCAGCCGAGGACTAGCGGGTACCGGGGAGCTGTTTTTT.

In DNA, the CDR3 is TGTGCCAGCAGCCCCGGCCGTACAGATACGCAGTATTTT. Its translation is CASSPGRTDTQYF. V gene TRBV7-3 combines with J gene TRBJ2-3; no reliable D call. The CDR3 runs to 13 residues. Trimming cost V 5 bases and J 3 bases, with 9 bases left between them. Per the germline V gene, CDR1 is SGHTA and CDR2 is FQGTGA.

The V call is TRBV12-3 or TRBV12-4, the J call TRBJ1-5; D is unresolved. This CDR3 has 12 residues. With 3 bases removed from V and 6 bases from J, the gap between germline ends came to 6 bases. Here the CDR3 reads CASSFVGQPQHF. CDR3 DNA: TGTGCCAGCAGTTTTGTGGGTCAGCCCCAGCATTTT.

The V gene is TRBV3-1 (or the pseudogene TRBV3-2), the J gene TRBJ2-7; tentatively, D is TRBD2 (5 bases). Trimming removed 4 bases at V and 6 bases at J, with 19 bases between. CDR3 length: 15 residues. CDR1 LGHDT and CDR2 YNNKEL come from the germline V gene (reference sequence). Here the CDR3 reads CASSPSEGWSGEQYF. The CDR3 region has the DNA TGTGCCAGCAGCCCCTCTGAGGGATGGAGCGGCGAGCAGTACTTC.

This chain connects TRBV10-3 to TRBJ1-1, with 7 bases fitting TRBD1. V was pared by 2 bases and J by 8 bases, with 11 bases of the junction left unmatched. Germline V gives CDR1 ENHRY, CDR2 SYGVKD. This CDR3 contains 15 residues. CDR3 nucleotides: TGTGCCATCAGTGAGCCACAAGCCGACAGGGAAGAAGCTTTCTTT. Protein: CAISEPQADREEAFF.

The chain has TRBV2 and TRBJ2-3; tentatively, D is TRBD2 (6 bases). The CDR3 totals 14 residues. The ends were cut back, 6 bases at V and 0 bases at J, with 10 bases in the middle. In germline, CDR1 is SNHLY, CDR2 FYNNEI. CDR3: CASSRDLSTDTQYF. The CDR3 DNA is TGTGCCAGCAGCCGGGACTTAAGCACAGATACGCAGTATTTT.

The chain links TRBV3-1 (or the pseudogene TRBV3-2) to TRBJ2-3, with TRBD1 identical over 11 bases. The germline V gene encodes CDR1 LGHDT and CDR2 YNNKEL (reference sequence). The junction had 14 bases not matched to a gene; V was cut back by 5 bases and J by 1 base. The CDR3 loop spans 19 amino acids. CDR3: CASSLDRDRGFVRTDTQYF. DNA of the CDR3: TGTGCCAGCAGCTTGGACCGGGACAGGGGGTTTGTTCGCACAGATACGCAGTATTTT.

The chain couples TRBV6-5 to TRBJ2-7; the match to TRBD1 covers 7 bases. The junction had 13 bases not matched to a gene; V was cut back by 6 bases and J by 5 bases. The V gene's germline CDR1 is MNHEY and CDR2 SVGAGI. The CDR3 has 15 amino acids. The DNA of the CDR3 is TGTGCCAGCAGGTTCCTAGACAGGGAAGGTGACGAGCAGTACTTC. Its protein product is CASRFLDREGDEQYF.

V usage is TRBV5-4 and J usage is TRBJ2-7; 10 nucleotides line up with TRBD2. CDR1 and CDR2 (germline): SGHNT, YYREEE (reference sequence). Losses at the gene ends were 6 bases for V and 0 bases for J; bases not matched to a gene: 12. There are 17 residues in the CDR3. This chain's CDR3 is CASKSGGAHGSSYEQYF. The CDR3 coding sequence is TGTGCCAGCAAGAGCGGGGGGGCCCACGGAAGCTCCTACGAGCAGTACTTC.

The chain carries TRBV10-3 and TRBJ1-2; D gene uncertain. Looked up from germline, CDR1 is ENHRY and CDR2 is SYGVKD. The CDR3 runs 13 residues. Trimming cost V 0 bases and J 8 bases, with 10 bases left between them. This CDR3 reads CAISESNTRGYTF. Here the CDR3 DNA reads TGTGCCATCAGTGAGTCGAACACTCGAGGCTACACCTTC.

The CDR3 spells CASSQSPGQGDSPLHF. The CDR3 nucleotides read TGTGCCAGCAGCCAATCACCTGGACAGGGTGATTCACCCCTCCACTTT. V usage is TRBV4-2 and J usage is TRBJ1-6; 8 bases match TRBD1. The length of the CDR3 is 16 residues. V trimming: 2 bases; J trimming: 8 bases; junction bases outside the gene matches: 8. Germline-derived CDR1 and CDR2 are LGHNA and YNFKEQ.

CDR3 in amino acids: CASSQLAGGFYEQYF. The CDR3 nucleotides are TGTGCCAGCAGCCAGCTAGCGGGAGGATTCTACGAGCAGTACTTC. This chain connects TRBV3-1 (or the pseudogene TRBV3-2) to TRBJ2-7; the match to TRBD2 covers 11 bases. V lost 3 bases and J lost 3; bases outside the gene matches: 4. Germline V gives CDR1 LGHDT, CDR2 YNNKEL (reference sequence). CDR3 length: 15 residues.

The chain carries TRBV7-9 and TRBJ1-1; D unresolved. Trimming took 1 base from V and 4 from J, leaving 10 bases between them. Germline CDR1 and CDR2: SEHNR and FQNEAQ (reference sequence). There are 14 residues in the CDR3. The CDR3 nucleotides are TGTGCCAGCAGCTTAGGGATCAGATTCACTGAAGCTTTCTTT. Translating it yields CASSLGIRFTEAFF.

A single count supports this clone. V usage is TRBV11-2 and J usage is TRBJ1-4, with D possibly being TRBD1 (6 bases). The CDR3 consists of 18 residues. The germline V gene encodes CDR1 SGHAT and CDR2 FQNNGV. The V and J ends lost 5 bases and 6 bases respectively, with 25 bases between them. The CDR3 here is CASSRYTGHLGGDEKLFF. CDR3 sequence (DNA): TGTGCCAGCAGCCGATACACGGGACACCTGGGCGGAGATGAAAAACTGTTTTTT.

The DNA for the CDR3 is TGTGCCAGCAGGTACGCCGGGACCGCGAACACCGGGGAGCTGTTTTTT. Protein product: CASRYAGTANTGELFF. The chain combines TRBV7-6 with TRBJ2-2, with D perhaps assigned TRBD1 or TRBD2 (5 bases each). This CDR3 comprises 16 residues. CDR1 and CDR2 from the germline V gene are SGHVS and FNYEAQ. Deletions cut 6 bases from V and 0 bases from J, with 14 bases between.

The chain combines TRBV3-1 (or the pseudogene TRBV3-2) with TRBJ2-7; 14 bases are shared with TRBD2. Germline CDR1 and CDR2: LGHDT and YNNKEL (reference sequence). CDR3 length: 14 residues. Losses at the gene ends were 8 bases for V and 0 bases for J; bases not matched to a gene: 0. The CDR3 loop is CASGTSGGSYEQYF. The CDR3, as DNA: TGTGCCAGCGGGACTAGCGGGGGCTCCTACGAGCAGTACTTC.

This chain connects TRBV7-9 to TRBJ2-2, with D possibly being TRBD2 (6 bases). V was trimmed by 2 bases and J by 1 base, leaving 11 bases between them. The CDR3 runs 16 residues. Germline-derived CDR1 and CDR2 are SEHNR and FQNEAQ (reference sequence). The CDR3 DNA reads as TGTGCCAGCAGCTTAATTTGGCGGGGGAACACCGGGGAGCTGTTTTTT. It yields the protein CASSLIWRGNTGELFF.

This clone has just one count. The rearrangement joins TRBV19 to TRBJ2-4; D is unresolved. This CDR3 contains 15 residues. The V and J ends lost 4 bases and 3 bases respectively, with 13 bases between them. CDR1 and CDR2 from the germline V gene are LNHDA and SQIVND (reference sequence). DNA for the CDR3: TGTGCCAGTAGTACAAGGGTGGGTGACAAAAACATTCAGTACTTC. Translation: CASSTRVGDKNIQYF.

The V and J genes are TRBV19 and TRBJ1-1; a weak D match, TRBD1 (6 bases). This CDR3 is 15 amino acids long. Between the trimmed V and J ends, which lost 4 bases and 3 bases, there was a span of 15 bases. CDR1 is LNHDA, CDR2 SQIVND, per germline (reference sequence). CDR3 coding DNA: TGTGCCAGTAGTACTTCAGCGGGGGCTTACACTGAAGCTTTCTTT. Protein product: CASSTSAGAYTEAFF.

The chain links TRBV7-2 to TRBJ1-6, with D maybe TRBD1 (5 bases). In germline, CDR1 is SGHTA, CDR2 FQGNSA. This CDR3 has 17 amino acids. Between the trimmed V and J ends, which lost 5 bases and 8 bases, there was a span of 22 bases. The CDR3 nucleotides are TGTGCCAGCAGCCGCGTGGGATCAGCCAGGGCTTATTCACCCCTCCACTTT. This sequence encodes CASSRVGSARAYSPLHF.

CDR3 nucleotide sequence: TGTGCCAGCAGCCTAGGACGAGTGCAGCCCCAGCATTTT. As protein: CASSLGRVQPQHF. The chain recombines TRBV7-8 with TRBJ1-5, with D unclear. Trimming cost V 5 bases and J 7 bases, with 12 bases left between them. This CDR3 is built from 13 residues. CDR1 SGHVS and CDR2 FQNEAQ come from the germline V gene.